Given below is one T cell receptor beta chain in context. This CDR3 is 14 amino acids long. V lost 3 bases, J lost 5 bases, and 15 bases lay in between. From germline, CDR1 is SGDLS and CDR2 YYNGEE. Clones were read by immunoSEQ multiplex PCR, and TCRdb kept only the in-frame ones, dropping some. The sample has millions of clones, approximately 95% seen once. This record belongs to a study of shared clonotypes between healthy human individuals. The CD4+ fraction was divided into a CD45RA+ naive subset and a CD45RA-negative memory subset. The V call is TRBV9, the J call TRBJ2-7; D is perhaps TRBD1 or TRBD2 (6 bases each). This receptor was identified in a man between 18 and 29 years old in good health. Some clones in this sample may be carry-over from other donors' samples. The sequencing sample was made of naive CD4+ T cells from PBMCs. Subset described: CD45RA+ positively selected. The CDR3, as DNA: TGTGCCAGCAGCGCTGGGGGCCGGGGGAACGAGCAGTACTTC. Translating it yields CASSAGGRGNEQYF.